Detailed here is one TCR beta chain. This record comes from a study of blood T cell repertoires in COVID-19. Whole-study context: Both acute and convalescent COVID-19 samples were obtained from the United States, Italy and Spain. In each case, the material was cDNA or gDNA derived from T cells, B-cell-depleted T cells, or PBMCs.

The method was immunoSEQ multiplex PCR; TCRdb's version includes in-frame clones alone and lacks a portion of them. The data show roughly 360,000 clones, around 87% seen once. V lost 7 bases and J lost 3, with 19 bases in between. Germline V gene sequence: CDR1 ENHRY, CDR2 SYGVKD. The CDR3 loop spans 16 amino acids. The sequencing sample was made of PBMCs or T cells enriched from blood (not recorded which). This clonotype was sampled from a woman in her thirties with acute COVID-19. The chain links TRBV10-3 to TRBJ2-4, with D perhaps TRBD2 (5 bases). CDR3: CAIKPTDGGGKNIQYF. The CDR3 DNA sequence: TGTGCCATCAAACCGACTGACGGAGGCGGCAAAAACATTCAGTACTTC.